These 27 T cell receptor beta chains were all obtained from the same sample, sequenced in a study of beta chain features in type 1 diabetes. Reverse transcribing all isolated RNA meant expressed TCRB transcripts were sequenced. TCRdb's table, derived via immunoSEQ multiplex PCR, lists solely in-frame clones and lacks some. The sample yields hundreds of thousands of clones, approximately 30% seen once. Sequencing input: naive CD4+ T cells from blood. The source is a man aged 18 to 29 in good health.

The chain couples TRBV7-8 to TRBJ2-1; the match to TRBD2 covers 14 bases. Per the germline V gene, CDR1 is SGHVS and CDR2 is FQNEAQ. V gave up 5 bases and J gave up 3 bases; unmatched junction bases: 6. The CDR3 spans 17 residues. The CDR3 reads CASSKRLAGGVYNEQFF. CDR3 DNA: TGTGCCAGCAGCAAAAGACTAGCGGGAGGGGTCTACAATGAGCAGTTCTTC. The full variable domain, with the rest looked up from reference TRBV7-8 and TRBJ2-1, is GAGVSQSPRYKVAKRGQDVALRCDPISGHVSLFWYQQALGQGPEFLTYFQNEAQLDKSGLPSDRFFAERPEGSVSTLKIQRTQQEDSAVYLCASSKRLAGGVYNEQFFGPGTRLTVL.

This clone was detected a few times. The chain is built from TRBV6-6 and TRBJ1-2; no clear D gene. V lost 0 bases to trimming and J lost 4 bases, with 12 bases between them. Germline loops: CDR1 MNHNY, CDR2 SVGAGI (reference sequence). The CDR3 is 15 amino acids. The chain's CDR3 is CASSYSSGISYGYTF. The DNA for the CDR3 is TGTGCCAGCAGTTACTCGAGTGGGATCAGCTATGGCTACACCTTC.

This CDR3 is CASSLEQGREAFF. CDR3 nucleotide sequence: TGTGCCAGCAGCTTAGAACAGGGTCGTGAAGCTTTCTTT. The V call is TRBV7-2, the J call TRBJ1-1; tentative D call: TRBD1 (6 bases). CDR3 length equals 13 residues. CDR1 is SGHTA, CDR2 FQGNSA, per germline. Trimming cost V 1 base and J 7 bases, with 10 bases left between them.

Turning to this clone: Distinct nucleotide sequences in the sample also encode this CDR3. This sequence joins TRBV5-4 and TRBJ2-3; D is uncertain. With 0 bases removed from V and 0 bases from J, the gap between germline ends came to 8 bases. Germline-derived CDR1 and CDR2 are SGHNT and YYREEE (reference sequence). This CDR3 is 15 amino acids long. The CDR3 coding sequence is TGTGCCAGCAGCTTGGCCAGTGCTAGCACAGATACGCAGTATTTT. Its translation is CASSLASASTDTQYF.

The genes are TRBV11-2 and TRBJ2-3; D could derive from TRBD1 or TRBD2 (5 bases each). The CDR3 extends over 14 amino acids. Per germline, CDR1 SGHAT and CDR2 FQNNGV. Trimming took 6 bases from V and 8 from J, leaving 18 bases between them. The CDR3 bases are TGTGCCAGCAGTCCGGGACGGGCCTTGACTACGCAGTATTTT. This gives the protein CASSPGRALTTQYF.

This clone has only one observation. The genes are TRBV6-1 and TRBJ2-7; D gene unclear. The V end was cut by 2 bases, the J end by 3 bases, with 5 bases between. The CDR3 sequence is 12 residues long. Per the germline V gene, CDR1 is MNHNS and CDR2 is SASEGT. The CDR3, as DNA: TGTGCCAGCAGTGAATTCTACTACGAGCAGTACTTC. Translated, it gives CASSEFYYEQYF.

V usage is TRBV18 and J usage is TRBJ2-3; perhaps TRBD2 as D (6 bases). This CDR3 is 14 amino acids long. V lost 3 bases to trimming and J lost 5 bases, with 12 bases between them. CDR1 is KGHSH, CDR2 LQKENI, per germline. CDR3 sequence: CASSPEGRGDTQYF. CDR3 coding DNA: TGTGCCAGCTCACCGGAGGGGCGGGGAGATACGCAGTATTTT. Filled out from reference TRBV18 and TRBJ2-3, the complete variable domain reads NAGVMQNPRHLVRRRGQEARLRCSPMKGHSHVYWYRQLPEEGLKFMVYLQKENIIDESGMPKERFSAEFPKEGPSILRIQQVVRGDSAAYFCASSPEGRGDTQYFGPGTRLTVL.

This clone was picked up a small number of times. This rearrangement joins TRBV27 to TRBJ2-2; 10 bases agree with TRBD2. CDR3 length equals 16 residues. Germline V gives CDR1 MNHEY, CDR2 SMNVEV (reference sequence). The V gene end was trimmed by 4 bases and the J gene end by 6 bases; junction bases not matched to a gene: 8. CDR3 in DNA: TGTGCCAGCAGTTCCCACGGGACTAGCGCCTCCGGGGAGCTGTTTTTT. This codes for CASSSHGTSASGELFF.

CDR3 amino acids: CASRPPGGPATNEKLFF. The CDR3 DNA reads as TGTGCCAGCAGACCGCCGGGGGGACCCGCAACTAATGAAAAACTGTTTTTT. The rearrangement uses TRBV28 and TRBJ1-4, with D perhaps matching TRBD1 (5 bases). Germline-derived CDR1 and CDR2 are MDHEN and SYDVKM. The CDR3 spans 17 residues. V was clipped by 6 bases and J by 0 bases, with 17 bases between them.

The chain couples TRBV5-1 to TRBJ2-3, with D possibly matching TRBD2 (6 bases). Germline CDR1 SGHRS, CDR2 YFSETQ. The length of the CDR3 is 15 residues. V was shortened by 2 bases and J by 4 bases, with 14 bases between the two germline ends. Here the CDR3 reads CASSLNPAGADTQYF. Written as DNA, the CDR3 is TGCGCCAGCAGCTTAAACCCAGCGGGTGCAGATACGCAGTATTTT.

Remarks on this clone: Relative to the germline gene, one junction end is altered; a read error may explain this. V is TRBV25-1 and J is TRBJ2-4; 7 bases match TRBD2. Germline assignment: CDR1 MGHDK and CDR2 SYGVNS. The CDR3 length is 14 residues. This chain's CDR3 is CASREWASGDIQYF. The CDR3 DNA follows: TGTGCCAGCAGGGAATGGGCTAGCGGTGACATTCAGTACTTC. Filled out from reference TRBV25-1 and TRBJ2-4, the complete variable domain reads EADIYQTPRYLVIGTGKKITLECSQTMGHDKMYWYQQDPGMELHLIHYSYGVNSTEKGDLSSESTVSRIRTEHFPLTLESARPSHTSQYLCASREWASGDIQYFGAGTRLSVL.

This clone was seen a handful of times. This chain uses TRBV30 with TRBJ2-2; 7 bases are shared with TRBD1. Germline CDR1 and CDR2: GTSNPN and SVGIG (reference sequence). J gave up 7 bases and V 5 bases, and 10 bases lay outside the gene matches. This CDR3 contains 14 residues. CDR3 nucleotides: TGTGCCTGGGCTAGGGGGCCCCAGGTCGGGGAGCTGTTTTTT. Protein: CAWARGPQVGELFF.

The V and J genes are TRBV10-3 and TRBJ2-1; a weak D match, TRBD2 (6 bases). Trimming pared 8 bases from V and 6 bases from J, leaving 11 bases between. Germline assignment: CDR1 ENHRY and CDR2 SYGVKD. The CDR3 has 12 residues. In nucleotides, the CDR3 is TGTGCCATCGGGACTTGGGGCAATGAGCAGTTCTTC. Translating gives CAIGTWGNEQFF.

The chain is built from TRBV29-1 and TRBJ1-2; the D is unclear. With 2 bases removed from V and 2 bases from J, the gap between germline ends came to 3 bases. Germline CDR1 and CDR2: SQVTM and ANQGSEA. This CDR3 spans 11 amino acids. The chain's CDR3 is CSVEQNYGYTF. The CDR3 DNA is TGCAGCGTTGAACAGAACTATGGCTACACCTTC.

This chain connects TRBV7-9 to TRBJ2-7; 10 bases match TRBD1. V was pared by 5 bases and J by 6 bases, with 7 bases of the junction left unmatched. Germline V lookup: CDR1 SEHNR, CDR2 FQNEAQ (reference sequence). The CDR3 loop spans 14 amino acids. CDR3 sequence: CASSRAGTGAEQYF. The CDR3 DNA reads TGTGCCAGCAGCCGAGCCGGGACAGGGGCCGAGCAGTACTTC.

This rearrangement joins TRBV30 to TRBJ2-6; TRBD2 might be the D (5 bases). The germline V gene encodes CDR1 GTSNPN and CDR2 SVGIG (reference sequence). This CDR3 has 16 amino acids. V dropped 5 bases and J dropped 4 bases, with 18 bases sitting between them. CDR3 sequence (DNA): TGTGCCTGGGCCGGGGTCCGGGAAACCGGGGCCAACGTCCTGACTTTC. It translates to CAWAGVRETGANVLTF.

This chain uses TRBV10-1 with TRBJ2-7; D unresolved. This CDR3 contains 13 residues. Germline V CDR1 and CDR2: WNHNN, SYGVQD (reference sequence). V lost 2 bases and J 0 bases, leaving 5 bases between the germline ends. In DNA, the CDR3 is TGCGCCAGCAGTGAGAACCGCTCCTACGAGCAGTACTTC. Protein sequence: CASSENRSYEQYF.

The V call is TRBV28, the J call TRBJ1-2; possibly TRBD1 for D (6 bases). CDR1 and CDR2 (germline): MDHEN, SYDVKM. The V end lost 7 bases, the J end lost 8 bases, and 20 bases lay between the germline ends. The CDR3 consists of 14 residues. The CDR3 here is CASTQADRSGGYTF. Written as DNA, the CDR3 is TGTGCCAGCACCCAGGCGGACAGATCGGGCGGCTACACCTTC.

The chain joins TRBV5-1 to TRBJ1-2; D gene uncertain. The CDR3 runs 13 residues. V was pared by 0 bases and J by 7 bases, with 10 bases between. CDR1 and CDR2 (germline): SGHRS, YFSETQ. The CDR3 coding sequence is TGCGCCAGCAGCTTGGACGGTCGGCCTGGCTACACCTTC. Encoded protein: CASSLDGRPGYTF.

The V and J genes are TRBV6-6 and TRBJ1-5; D gene uncertain. Trimming left V 2 bases short and J 2 bases short, with 10 bases between. Germline V gene data show CDR1 as MNHNY and CDR2 as SVGAGI (reference sequence). The CDR3 spans 15 residues. CDR3 protein: CASSYAGPGNQPQHF. The CDR3 DNA reads TGTGCCAGCAGTTACGCCGGACCTGGCAATCAGCCCCAGCATTTT.

The genes are TRBV23-1 and TRBJ2-4; no reliable D call. TRBV23-1 is an ORF, and what it does is uncertain. Between the trimmed V and J ends, which lost 3 bases and 9 bases, there was a span of 9 bases. This CDR3 has 12 amino acids. CDR3 nucleotide sequence: TGCGCCAGCAGTCAGGAAATGGGCATTCAGTACTTC. Its protein is CASSQEMGIQYF.

This clone was seen only a few times. The genes are TRBV9 and TRBJ2-6; D possibly matches TRBD1 or TRBD2 (5 bases each). Germline CDR1 SGDLS, CDR2 YYNGEE. Between the trimmed V and J ends, which lost 4 bases and 1 base, there was a span of 15 bases. The CDR3 is 17 amino acids. The chain's CDR3 is CASSSSGQSSGANVLTF. The CDR3 nucleotides are TGTGCCAGCAGCTCAAGCGGACAATCTTCTGGGGCCAACGTCCTGACTTTC.

Comment on this clone: Germline and junction disagree at one end, which may indicate a read error. The sample contains more than one DNA sequence encoding this CDR3. The chain couples TRBV30 to TRBJ1-1, with D possibly matching TRBD1 (6 bases). CDR3 length: 14 amino acids. Germline CDR1 reads GTSNPN; CDR2 reads SVGIG (reference sequence). CDR3 coding DNA: TGTGCGTGGAGTTCAGGGGCAGCTGACACTGAAGCTTTCTTT. Its translation: CAWSSGAADTEAFF.

The chain recombines TRBV7-9 with TRBJ2-5, with D perhaps matching TRBD1 or TRBD2 (5 bases each). Trimming cost V 1 base and J 2 bases, with 14 bases left between them. CDR1 is SEHNR, CDR2 FQNEAQ, per germline (reference sequence). The CDR3 sequence is 16 residues long. CDR3 amino acids: CASSLGLGTPQETQYF. In nucleotides, the CDR3 is TGTGCCAGCAGCTTAGGTCTAGGGACGCCTCAAGAGACCCAGTACTTC.

The chain is built from TRBV7-2 and TRBJ2-1; the match to TRBD2 covers 13 bases. CDR3 length equals 16 residues. V lost 5 bases to trimming and J lost 4 bases; unmatched junction nucleotides: 5. Germline V CDR1 and CDR2: SGHTA, FQGNSA. CDR3 DNA sequence: TGTGCCAGCAGCCCAACGGGACTAGCGGGATACAATGAGCAGTTCTTC. It translates to CASSPTGLAGYNEQFF.

V gene TRBV7-9 combines with J gene TRBJ1-5; D might be TRBD1 (6 bases). V lost 3 bases and J 0 bases, leaving 9 bases between the germline ends. This CDR3 region has 15 residues. Germline V gives CDR1 SEHNR, CDR2 FQNEAQ (reference sequence). Here the CDR3 reads CASSLGTYSNQPQHF. CDR3 nucleotide sequence: TGTGCCAGCAGCTTGGGGACATATAGCAATCAGCCCCAGCATTTT.

This chain links TRBV5-1 with TRBJ2-7, with 11 bases fitting TRBD2. The trim removed 3 bases at V and 5 bases at J, leaving 10 bases unmatched. The CDR3 spans 16 residues. The germline CDR1 and CDR2 sequences are SGHRS and YFSETQ. CDR3 in DNA: TGCGCCAGCAGCTGGACCGGGACTAGCGGTTTTGACGAGCAGTACTTC. Residues: CASSWTGTSGFDEQYF.